Listed here is a single T cell receptor beta chain. What it binds is not known. The germline CDR1 and CDR2 sequences are SGHNT and YENEEA. Trimming removed 5 bases at V and 9 bases at J, with 20 bases between. The CDR3 spans 15 residues. Single viable CD3+CD4+CD8-CD45RO+ cells were sorted as the memory CD4+ T cells. Measured with immunoSEQ multiplex PCR; TCRdb has only the in-frame clones, and not every one. Found here are some 67,000 clones, about 75% of them singletons; the top ten hold about 4.8%. The data were taken from a study of memory CD4+ T cells and cytomegalovirus serostatus. About the study: Of the healthy Belgian adults, several were CMV seropositive and approximately 24 seronegative. General study findings and limits: CMV serostatus prediction reached median AUC around 0.94, or 0.89 with US-trained model.

The sample comprised memory CD4+ T cells from blood. The chain has TRBV11-3 and TRBJ2-1; the D gene is possibly TRBD1 (5 bases). This clonotype originated in an adult in good health and CMV-seropositive. This CDR3 is CASSPQGRAETEQFF. CDR3 in DNA: TGTGCCAGCAGCCCTCAGGGTCGAGCAGAGACTGAGCAGTTCTTC.